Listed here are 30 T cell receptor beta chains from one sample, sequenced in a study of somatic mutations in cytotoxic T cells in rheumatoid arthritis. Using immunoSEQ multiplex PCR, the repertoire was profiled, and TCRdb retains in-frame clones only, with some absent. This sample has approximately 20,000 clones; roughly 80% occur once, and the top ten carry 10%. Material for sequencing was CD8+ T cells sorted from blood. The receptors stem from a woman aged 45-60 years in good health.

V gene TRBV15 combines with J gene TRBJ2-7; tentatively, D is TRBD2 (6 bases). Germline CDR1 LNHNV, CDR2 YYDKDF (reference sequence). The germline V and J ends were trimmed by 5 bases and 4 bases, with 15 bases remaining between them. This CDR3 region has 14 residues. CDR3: CATSAGRDGYEQYF. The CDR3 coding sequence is TGTGCCACCAGCGCCGGGCGGGATGGGTACGAGCAGTACTTC.

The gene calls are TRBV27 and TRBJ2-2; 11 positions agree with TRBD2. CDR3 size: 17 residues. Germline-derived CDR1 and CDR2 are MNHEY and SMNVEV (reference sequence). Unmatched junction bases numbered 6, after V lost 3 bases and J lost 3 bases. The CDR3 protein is CASSLPPGLADTGELFF. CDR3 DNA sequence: TGTGCCAGCAGTTTGCCCCCGGGACTAGCGGACACCGGGGAGCTGTTTTTT.

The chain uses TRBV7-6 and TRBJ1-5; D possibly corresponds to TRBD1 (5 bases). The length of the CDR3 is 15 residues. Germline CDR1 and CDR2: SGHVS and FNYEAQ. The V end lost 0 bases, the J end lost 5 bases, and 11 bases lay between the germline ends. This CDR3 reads CASSLAAGGDQPQHF. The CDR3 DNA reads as TGTGCCAGCAGCTTAGCGGCCGGGGGGGATCAGCCCCAGCATTTT.

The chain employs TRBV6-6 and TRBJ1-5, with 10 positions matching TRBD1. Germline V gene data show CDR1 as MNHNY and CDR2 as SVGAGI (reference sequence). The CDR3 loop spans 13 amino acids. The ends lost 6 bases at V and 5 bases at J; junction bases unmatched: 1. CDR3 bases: TGTGCCAGCAGCGACAGGGGGCATCAGCCCCAGCATTTT. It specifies CASSDRGHQPQHF.

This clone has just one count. The CDR3 bases are TGCGCCAGCAGCTCCGGACTACTGGGGCCCAATCAGCCCCAGCATTTT. It yields the protein CASSSGLLGPNQPQHF. The chain employs TRBV5-1 and TRBJ1-5; possible D gene TRBD1, 5 bases. Germline CDR1 and CDR2: SGHRS and YFSETQ. The CDR3 totals 16 residues. V lost 3 bases, J lost 3 bases, and 16 bases lay in between.

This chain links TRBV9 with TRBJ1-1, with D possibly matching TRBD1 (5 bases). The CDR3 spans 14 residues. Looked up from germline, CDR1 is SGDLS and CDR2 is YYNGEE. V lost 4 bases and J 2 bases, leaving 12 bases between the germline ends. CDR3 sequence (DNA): TGTGCCAGCAGCCCCCGTGGGGCCAACACTGAAGCTTTCTTT. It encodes CASSPRGANTEAFF.

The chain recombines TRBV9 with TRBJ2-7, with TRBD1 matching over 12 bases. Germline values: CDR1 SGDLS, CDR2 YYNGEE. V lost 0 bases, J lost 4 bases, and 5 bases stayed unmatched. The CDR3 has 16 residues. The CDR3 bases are TGTGCCAGCAGCGTAGCCGGGACAGGGGGCGATTACGAGCAGTACTTC. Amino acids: CASSVAGTGGDYEQYF.

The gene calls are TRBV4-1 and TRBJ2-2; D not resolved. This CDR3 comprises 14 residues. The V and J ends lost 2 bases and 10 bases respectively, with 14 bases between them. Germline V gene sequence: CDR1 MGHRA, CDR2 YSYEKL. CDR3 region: CASSQPAEIVELFF. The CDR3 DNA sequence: TGCGCCAGCAGCCAACCCGCCGAGATTGTGGAGCTGTTTTTT.

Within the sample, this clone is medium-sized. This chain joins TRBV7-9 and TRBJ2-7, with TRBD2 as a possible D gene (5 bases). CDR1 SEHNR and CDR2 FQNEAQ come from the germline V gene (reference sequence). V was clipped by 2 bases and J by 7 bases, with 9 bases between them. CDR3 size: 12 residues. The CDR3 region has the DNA TGTGCCAGCAGCTTATGGAGGTTGGAGCAGTACTTC. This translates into CASSLWRLEQYF.

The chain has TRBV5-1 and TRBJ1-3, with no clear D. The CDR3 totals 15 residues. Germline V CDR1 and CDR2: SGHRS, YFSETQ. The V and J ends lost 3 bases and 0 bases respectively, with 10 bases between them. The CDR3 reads CASSSDSGSGNTIYF. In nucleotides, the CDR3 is TGCGCCAGCAGCTCTGACTCCGGCTCTGGAAACACCATATATTTT.

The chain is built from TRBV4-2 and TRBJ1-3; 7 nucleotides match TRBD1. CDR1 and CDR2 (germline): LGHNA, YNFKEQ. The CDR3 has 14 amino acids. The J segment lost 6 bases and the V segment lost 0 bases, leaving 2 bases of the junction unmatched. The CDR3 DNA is TGTGCCAGCAGCCAAGAACAGGGGATAAACACCATATATTTT. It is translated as CASSQEQGINTIYF.

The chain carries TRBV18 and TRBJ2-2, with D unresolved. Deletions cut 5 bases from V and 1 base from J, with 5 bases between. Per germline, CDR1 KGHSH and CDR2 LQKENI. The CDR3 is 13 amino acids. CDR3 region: CASSIGNTGELFF. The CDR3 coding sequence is TGTGCCAGCTCAATAGGGAACACCGGGGAGCTGTTTTTT.

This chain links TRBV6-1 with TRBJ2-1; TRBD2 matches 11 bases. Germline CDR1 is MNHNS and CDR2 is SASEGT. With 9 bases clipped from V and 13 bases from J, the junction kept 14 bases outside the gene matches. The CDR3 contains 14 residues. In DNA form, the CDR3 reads TGTGCCAGTACCGGACTAGCGGGCGGACCTACCCAGTTCTTC. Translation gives CASTGLAGGPTQFF.

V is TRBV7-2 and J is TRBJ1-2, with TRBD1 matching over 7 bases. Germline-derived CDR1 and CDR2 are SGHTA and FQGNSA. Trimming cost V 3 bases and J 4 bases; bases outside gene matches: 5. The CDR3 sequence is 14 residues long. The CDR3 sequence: CASSFGGGVYGYTF. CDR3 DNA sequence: TGTGCCAGCAGCTTCGGAGGGGGCGTCTATGGCTACACCTTC. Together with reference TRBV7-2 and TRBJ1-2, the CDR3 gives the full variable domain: GAGVSQSPSNKVTEKGKDVELRCDPISGHTALYWYRQSLGQGLEFLIYFQGNSAPDKSGLPSDRFSAERTGGSVSTLTIQRTQQEDSAVYLCASSFGGGVYGYTFGSGTRLTVV.

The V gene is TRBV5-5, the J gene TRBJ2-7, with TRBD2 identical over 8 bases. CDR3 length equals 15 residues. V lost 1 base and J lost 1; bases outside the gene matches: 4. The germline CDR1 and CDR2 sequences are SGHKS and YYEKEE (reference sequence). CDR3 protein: CASSLPGLGSYEQYF. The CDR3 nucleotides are TGTGCCAGCAGCTTGCCGGGACTAGGGTCCTACGAGCAGTACTTC.

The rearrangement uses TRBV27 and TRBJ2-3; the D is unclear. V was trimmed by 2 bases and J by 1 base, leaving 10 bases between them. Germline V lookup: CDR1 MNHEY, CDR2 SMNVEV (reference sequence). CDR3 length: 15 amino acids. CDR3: CASSLVRIGTDTQYF. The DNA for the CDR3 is TGTGCCAGCAGTTTAGTACGGATCGGCACAGATACGCAGTATTTT.

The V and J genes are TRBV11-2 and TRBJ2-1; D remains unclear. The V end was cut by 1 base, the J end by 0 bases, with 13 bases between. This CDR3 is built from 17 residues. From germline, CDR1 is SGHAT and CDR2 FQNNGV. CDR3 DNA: TGTGCCAGCAGCTTAGTCTATTCAGAAAACTCCTACAATGAGCAGTTCTTC. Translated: CASSLVYSENSYNEQFF.

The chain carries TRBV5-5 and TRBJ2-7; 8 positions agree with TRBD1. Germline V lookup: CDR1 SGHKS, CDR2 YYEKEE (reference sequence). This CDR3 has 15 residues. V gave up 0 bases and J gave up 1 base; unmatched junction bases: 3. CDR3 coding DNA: TGTGCCAGCAGCTTGGAGACAGGGGTGTCCTACGAGCAGTACTTC. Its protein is CASSLETGVSYEQYF. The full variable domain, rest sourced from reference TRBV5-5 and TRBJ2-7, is DAGVTQSPTHLIKTRGQQVTLRCSPISGHKSVSWYQQVLGQGPQFIFQYYEKEERGRGNFPDRFSARQFPNYSSELNVNALLLGDSALYLCASSLETGVSYEQYFGPGTRLTVT.

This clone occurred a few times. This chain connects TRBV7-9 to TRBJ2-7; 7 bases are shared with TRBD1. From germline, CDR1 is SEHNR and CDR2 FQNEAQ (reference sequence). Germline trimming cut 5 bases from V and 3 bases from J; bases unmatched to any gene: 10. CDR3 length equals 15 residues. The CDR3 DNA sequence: TGTGCCAGCAGCCCAACGGGACAGCACTTCTACGAGCAGTACTTC. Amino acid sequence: CASSPTGQHFYEQYF. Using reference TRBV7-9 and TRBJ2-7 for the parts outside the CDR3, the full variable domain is DTGVSQNPRHKITKRGQNVTFRCDPISEHNRLYWYRQTLGQGPEFLTYFQNEAQLEKSRLLSDRFSAERPKGSFSTLEIQRTEQGDSAMYLCASSPTGQHFYEQYFGPGTRLTVT.

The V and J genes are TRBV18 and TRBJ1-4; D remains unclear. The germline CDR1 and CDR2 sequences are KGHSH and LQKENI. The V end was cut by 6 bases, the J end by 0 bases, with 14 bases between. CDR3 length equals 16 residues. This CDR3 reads CASSTSGSTTNEKLFF. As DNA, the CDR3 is TGTGCCAGCTCTACCAGTGGCAGCACAACTAATGAAAAACTGTTTTTT.

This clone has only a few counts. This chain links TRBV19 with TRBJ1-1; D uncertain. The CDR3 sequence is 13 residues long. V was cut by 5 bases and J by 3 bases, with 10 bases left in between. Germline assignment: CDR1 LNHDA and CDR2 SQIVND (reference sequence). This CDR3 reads CASSPSPYTEAFF. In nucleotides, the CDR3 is TGTGCCAGTAGTCCTTCTCCGTACACTGAAGCTTTCTTT.

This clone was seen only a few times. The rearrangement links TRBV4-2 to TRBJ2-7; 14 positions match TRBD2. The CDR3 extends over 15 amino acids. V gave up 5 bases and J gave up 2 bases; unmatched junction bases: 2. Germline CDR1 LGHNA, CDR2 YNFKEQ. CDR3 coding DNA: TGTGCCAGCAGCAAGGGACTAGCGGGAGCCTACGAGCAGTACTTC. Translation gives CASSKGLAGAYEQYF.

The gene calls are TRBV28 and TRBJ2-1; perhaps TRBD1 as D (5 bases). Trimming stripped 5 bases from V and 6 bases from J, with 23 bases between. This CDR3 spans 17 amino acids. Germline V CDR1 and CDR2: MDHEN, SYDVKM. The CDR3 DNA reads TGTGCCAGCAGTGAACTTCCCGGGCTCAGGGTTAGCAATGAGCAGTTCTTC. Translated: CASSELPGLRVSNEQFF.

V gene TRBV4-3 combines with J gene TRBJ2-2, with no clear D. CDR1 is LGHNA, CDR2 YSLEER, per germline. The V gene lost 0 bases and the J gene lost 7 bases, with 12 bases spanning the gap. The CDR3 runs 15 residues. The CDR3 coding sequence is TGCGCCAGCAGCCAAGATGTAGGGCCCGACGGGGAGCTGTTTTTT. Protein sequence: CASSQDVGPDGELFF.

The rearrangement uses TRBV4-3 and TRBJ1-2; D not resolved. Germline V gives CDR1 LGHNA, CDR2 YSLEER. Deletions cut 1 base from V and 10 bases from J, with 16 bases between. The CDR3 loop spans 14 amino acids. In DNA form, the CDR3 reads TGCGCCAGCAGCCAAGCCCCGGGGTGGCCCCTCTACACCTTC. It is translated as CASSQAPGWPLYTF.

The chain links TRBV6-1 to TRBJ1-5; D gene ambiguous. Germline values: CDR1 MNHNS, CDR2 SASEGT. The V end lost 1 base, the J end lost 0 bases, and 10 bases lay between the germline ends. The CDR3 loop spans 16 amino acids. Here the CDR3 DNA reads TGTGCCAGCAGTGAAGATCTTCCCTATAGCAATCAGCCCCAGCATTTT. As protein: CASSEDLPYSNQPQHF.

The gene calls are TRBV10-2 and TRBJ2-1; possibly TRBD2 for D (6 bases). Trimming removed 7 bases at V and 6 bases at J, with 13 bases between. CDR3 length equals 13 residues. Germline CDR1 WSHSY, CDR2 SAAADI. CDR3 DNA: TGCGCCAGCAAGGAGGGGCTTGGCAATGAGCAGTTCTTC. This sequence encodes CASKEGLGNEQFF.

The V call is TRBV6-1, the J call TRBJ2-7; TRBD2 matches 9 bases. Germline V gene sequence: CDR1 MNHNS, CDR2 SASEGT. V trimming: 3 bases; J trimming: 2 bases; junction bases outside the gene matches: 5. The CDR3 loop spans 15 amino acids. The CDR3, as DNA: TGTGCCAGCAGTGATGATTTAGCGGGGGCCTACGAGCAGTACTTC. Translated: CASSDDLAGAYEQYF.

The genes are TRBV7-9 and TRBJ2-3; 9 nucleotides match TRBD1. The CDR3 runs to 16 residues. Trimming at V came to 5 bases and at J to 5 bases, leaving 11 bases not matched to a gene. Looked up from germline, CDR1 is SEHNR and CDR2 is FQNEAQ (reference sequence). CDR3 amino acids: CASSVTGGALRDTQYF. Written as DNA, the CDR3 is TGTGCCAGCAGCGTTACAGGGGGCGCCTTAAGAGATACGCAGTATTTT.

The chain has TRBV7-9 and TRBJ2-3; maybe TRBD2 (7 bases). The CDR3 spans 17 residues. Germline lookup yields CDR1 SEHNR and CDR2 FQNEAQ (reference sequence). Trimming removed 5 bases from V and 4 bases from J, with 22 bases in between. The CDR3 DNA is TGTGCCAGCAGCCAGGCGAGGGGGGGAAGGTCGGCAGATACGCAGTATTTT. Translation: CASSQARGGRSADTQYF.